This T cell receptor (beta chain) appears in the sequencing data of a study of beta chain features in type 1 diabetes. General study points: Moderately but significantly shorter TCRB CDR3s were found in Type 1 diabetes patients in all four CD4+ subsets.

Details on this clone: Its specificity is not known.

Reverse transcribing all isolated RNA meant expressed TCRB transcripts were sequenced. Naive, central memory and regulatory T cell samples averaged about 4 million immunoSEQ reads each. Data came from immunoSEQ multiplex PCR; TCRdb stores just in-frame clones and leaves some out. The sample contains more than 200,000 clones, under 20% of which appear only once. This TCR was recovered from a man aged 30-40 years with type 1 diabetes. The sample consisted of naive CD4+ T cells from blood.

This CDR3 is CSVLDRAWGYTF. CDR3 DNA: TGCAGCGTCCTGGACAGGGCGTGGGGCTACACCTTC. The rearrangement links TRBV29-1 to TRBJ1-2; TRBD1 matches at 8 bases. CDR1 is SQVTM and CDR2 is ANQGSEA in the germline V gene. The CDR3 extends over 12 amino acids. V trimming: 6 bases; J trimming: 8 bases; junction bases outside the gene matches: 8.